The 32 T cell receptor beta chains below come from one sample, sequenced in a study of blood T cell repertoires in COVID-19. The table came from immunoSEQ multiplex PCR; TCRdb's copy has only in-frame clones and leaves some out. The repertoire holds hundreds of thousands of clones, with about 90% as singletons. Sequenced input: peripheral blood. The receptor set was obtained from a woman under 30 who had recovered from COVID-19.

The chain joins TRBV5-5 to TRBJ2-2, with D unclear. V lost 2 bases, J lost 5 bases, and 22 bases lay in between. The germline CDR1 and CDR2 sequences are SGHKS and YYEKEE (reference sequence). The CDR3 spans 18 residues. The chain's CDR3 is CASSFWPPLPPVTGELFF. The CDR3 nucleotides are TGTGCCAGCAGCTTTTGGCCCCCACTACCGCCCGTTACCGGGGAGCTGTTTTTT.

V and J are TRBV15 and TRBJ1-1, with 10 nucleotides matching TRBD1. Germline V CDR1 and CDR2: LNHNV, YYDKDF (reference sequence). The CDR3 totals 21 residues. J gave up 4 bases and V 4 bases, and 24 bases lay outside the gene matches. CDR3 in amino acids: CATSKTYTAGTGDADGTEAFF. Here the CDR3 DNA reads TGTGCCACCAGCAAAACTTACACCGCCGGGACAGGGGATGCGGACGGCACTGAAGCTTTCTTT.

The rearrangement joins TRBV7-9 to TRBJ1-1, with a tentative D call TRBD1 (6 bases). Germline loops: CDR1 SEHNR, CDR2 FQNEAQ (reference sequence). V lost 5 bases and J lost 4, with 14 bases in between. CDR3 length: 14 residues. CDR3 sequence (DNA): TGTGCCAGCAGCGTTCAGGGGTTCGCCACTGAAGCTTTCTTT. This codes for CASSVQGFATEAFF.

The table lists this clone with a count of one. The rearrangement joins TRBV6-2 or TRBV6-3 to TRBJ2-2, with 10 bases fitting TRBD2. Germline CDR1 is MNHEY and CDR2 is SVGEGT. The V gene end was trimmed by 0 bases and the J gene end by 7 bases; junction bases not matched to a gene: 5. There are 16 residues in the CDR3. In DNA, the CDR3 is TGTGCCAGCAGTTACTCAGCGGGAGGGAGGGTCGGGGAGCTGTTTTTT. Translating gives CASSYSAGGRVGELFF.

The chain carries TRBV2 and TRBJ2-1, with D perhaps matching TRBD1 (5 bases). Germline lookup yields CDR1 SNHLY and CDR2 FYNNEI. CDR3 size: 16 residues. V was shortened by 4 bases and J by 7 bases, with 20 bases between the two germline ends. The CDR3 loop is CASSARYFRDSNEQFF. Written as DNA, the CDR3 is TGTGCCAGCAGTGCCCGTTACTTCAGAGACAGTAATGAGCAGTTCTTC.

The genes are TRBV5-1 and TRBJ1-3; tentative D call: TRBD1 (5 bases). The CDR3 is 14 amino acids. Per germline, CDR1 SGHRS and CDR2 YFSETQ. The V and J ends lost 4 bases and 8 bases respectively, with 16 bases between them. In nucleotides, the CDR3 is TGCGCCAGCAGCCCCCAGGGAGGGTTAGACACCATATATTTT. The encoded protein is CASSPQGGLDTIYF.

The chain combines TRBV9 with TRBJ2-2; 10 positions agree with TRBD2. The germline V gene encodes CDR1 SGDLS and CDR2 YYNGEE. After removal of 3 bases from V and 0 bases from J, the junction contained 5 bases not matched to a gene. The CDR3 contains 17 residues. CDR3 DNA: TGTGCCAGCAGCGCTCGGACTAGCGGAGCGAACACCGGGGAGCTGTTTTTT. The encoded protein is CASSARTSGANTGELFF. Full variable domain (outside the CDR3, taken from reference TRBV9 and TRBJ2-2): DSGVTQTPKHLITATGQRVTLRCSPRSGDLSVYWYQQSLDQGLQFLIQYYNGEERAKGNILERFSAQQFPDLHSELNLSSLELGDSALYFCASSARTSGANTGELFFGEGSRLTVL.

The CDR3 nucleotides read TGTGCTAGTGGTTTGTCGGGAGCAGACACCATATATTTT. Protein: CASGLSGADTIYF. This sequence joins TRBV12-5 and TRBJ1-3, with D unclear. CDR3 size: 13 residues. V was shortened by 2 bases and J by 8 bases, with 10 bases between the two germline ends. Germline-derived CDR1 and CDR2 are LGHNT and FRNRAP.

V usage is TRBV11-2 and J usage is TRBJ2-1; 9 bases are a match to TRBD2. V shed 3 bases, J shed 3 bases, and the junction held 3 bases outside the gene matches. The CDR3 contains 15 residues. The germline V gene encodes CDR1 SGHAT and CDR2 FQNNGV. The CDR3 region is CASSFLAGFYNEQFF. The CDR3 nucleotides are TGTGCCAGCAGCTTTCTAGCGGGGTTCTACAATGAGCAGTTCTTC.

The J gene is TRBJ2-3, the V gene TRBV7-9; possible D gene TRBD1, 6 bases. The CDR3 extends over 13 amino acids. Trimming shortened V by 8 bases and J by 3 bases, and 12 bases separated the two germline ends. Germline-derived CDR1 and CDR2 are SEHNR and FQNEAQ (reference sequence). Written as DNA, the CDR3 is TGTGCCAGCCCCCAGGGGAGTACAGATACGCAGTATTTT. This sequence encodes CASPQGSTDTQYF.

The rearrangement joins TRBV28 to TRBJ2-7; a weak D match, TRBD1 (6 bases). Germline lookup yields CDR1 MDHEN and CDR2 SYDVKM. The CDR3 spans 12 residues. V dropped 3 bases and J dropped 7 bases, with 10 bases sitting between them. The CDR3 protein is CASSLGAREQYV. Written as DNA, the CDR3 is TGTGCCAGCAGTTTGGGGGCGCGGGAGCAGTACGTC.

This clone was seen only once. The rearrangement uses TRBV7-2 and TRBJ2-3; 8 positions agree with TRBD1. The CDR3 is 15 residues long. The germline V gene encodes CDR1 SGHTA and CDR2 FQGNSA. The junction had 7 bases not matched to a gene; V was cut back by 5 bases and J by 3 bases. The CDR3 nucleotides are TGTGCCAGCAGCCCCGACAGGGGTCAGACAGATACGCAGTATTTT. Translated: CASSPDRGQTDTQYF.

CDR3 sequence: CASSRDRGEQYV. The CDR3 DNA is TGTGCCAGCTCGCGGGACAGGGGCGAGCAGTACGTC. The chain links TRBV18 to TRBJ2-7, with 10 bases lining up with TRBD1. V trimming: 6 bases; J trimming: 6 bases; junction bases outside the gene matches: 2. The germline V gene encodes CDR1 KGHSH and CDR2 LQKENI. CDR3 length equals 12 residues.

The V call is TRBV19, the J call TRBJ2-2, with 10 bases identical to TRBD2. This CDR3 region has 16 residues. Per germline, CDR1 LNHDA and CDR2 SQIVND (reference sequence). Trimming removed 5 bases from V and 6 bases from J; junction bases left unmatched: 9. CDR3: CASSLQAGGLAGELFF. The DNA for the CDR3 is TGTGCCAGTAGTCTCCAAGCGGGAGGGCTGGCCGGGGAGCTGTTTTTT.

The rearrangement links TRBV25-1 to TRBJ1-2; 7 bases match TRBD1. The CDR3 loop spans 15 amino acids. From germline, CDR1 is MGHDK and CDR2 SYGVNS. V was pared by 3 bases and J by 1 base, with 5 bases of the junction left unmatched. In nucleotides, the CDR3 is TGTGCCAGCAGTGATGTACAGGGGCTTAACTATGGCTACACCTTC. Translating it yields CASSDVQGLNYGYTF.

The gene calls are TRBV6-6 and TRBJ2-3; 7 bases map to TRBD2. The CDR3 has 14 amino acids. CDR1 is MNHNY, CDR2 SVGAGI, per germline (reference sequence). J gave up 2 bases and V 6 bases, and 5 bases lay outside the gene matches. This chain's CDR3 is CASRKAGNTDTQYF. The DNA for the CDR3 is TGTGCCAGCAGGAAAGCGGGAAACACAGATACGCAGTATTTT.

This rearrangement joins TRBV30 to TRBJ1-1; possible D gene TRBD1, 5 bases. Germline loops: CDR1 GTSNPN, CDR2 SVGIG (reference sequence). The CDR3 extends over 10 amino acids. V lost 4 bases and J lost 10, with 10 bases in between. CDR3 sequence reads: CAWNDRGAFF. In nucleotides, the CDR3 is TGTGCCTGGAATGACAGAGGAGCTTTCTTT.

The chain's CDR3 is CASSLGAWDREYTGELFF. CDR3 in DNA: TGTGCCAGCAGCTTAGGGGCCTGGGACAGGGAATACACCGGGGAGCTGTTTTTT. The V and J genes are TRBV7-9 and TRBJ2-2, with TRBD1 identical over 9 bases. Germline V lookup: CDR1 SEHNR, CDR2 FQNEAQ (reference sequence). The CDR3 has 18 residues. V trimming: 1 base; J trimming: 3 bases; junction bases outside the gene matches: 9.

The chain uses TRBV6-2 or TRBV6-3 and TRBJ2-1; TRBD2 agrees at 12 bases. J was trimmed by 9 bases and V by 5 bases; bases with no gene match: 11. CDR3 length: 16 residues. Germline V gives CDR1 MNHEY, CDR2 SVGEGT. This chain's CDR3 is CASSTPRLAGVREQFF. CDR3 in DNA: TGTGCCAGCAGTACTCCGCGACTAGCGGGAGTTCGTGAGCAGTTCTTC.

This clone has just one count. This rearrangement joins TRBV28 to TRBJ1-3, with unresolved D. This CDR3 is built from 15 residues. Germline V gives CDR1 MDHEN, CDR2 SYDVKM. V was shortened by 3 bases and J by 4 bases, with 13 bases between the two germline ends. CDR3 region: CASSFPVTRGNTIYF. DNA for the CDR3: TGTGCCAGCAGTTTTCCAGTCACTAGGGGAAACACCATATATTTT.

V is TRBV9 and J is TRBJ2-4; a possible D gene is TRBD1 (8 bases). V was shortened by 3 bases and J by 6 bases, with 16 bases between the two germline ends. In germline, CDR1 is SGDLS, CDR2 YYNGEE. The CDR3 is 15 amino acids. This CDR3 reads CASSEYRGGINIQYF. The CDR3 bases are TGTGCCAGCAGCGAATACAGGGGGGGAATAAACATTCAGTACTTC.

V and J are TRBV7-9 and TRBJ2-5, with D possibly matching TRBD1 (6 bases). V lost 5 bases, J lost 6 bases, and 13 bases lay in between. There are 13 residues in the CDR3. CDR1 and CDR2 from the germline V gene are SEHNR and FQNEAQ (reference sequence). CDR3 residues: CASSLRGRKTQYF. CDR3 DNA: TGTGCCAGCAGCCTCAGGGGCAGGAAGACCCAGTACTTC.

V gene TRBV21-1 combines with J gene TRBJ2-6; TRBD1, the table's D call, lacks a check against the DNA. TRBV21-1 corresponds to a pseudogene. The CDR3 is made up of 19 amino acids. The CDR3 loop is CASSSRLGQKHSGANVLTF. The CDR3 DNA reads as TGTGCCAGCAGCTCAAGGTTAGGACAGAAACACTCTGGGGCCAACGTCCTGACTTTC.

V is TRBV11-3 and J is TRBJ2-7; D possibly corresponds to TRBD2 (5 bases). Germline V gene data show CDR1 as SGHNT and CDR2 as YENEEA. CDR3 length: 16 amino acids. V dropped 3 bases and J dropped 3 bases, with 18 bases sitting between them. The DNA of the CDR3 is TGTGCCAGCAGCTTCCACTGGAGCGGTCTGCTCTACGAGCAGTACGTC. Residues: CASSFHWSGLLYEQYV.

The rearrangement joins TRBV27 to TRBJ2-1; 11 bases match TRBD2. The trim removed 3 bases at V and 5 bases at J, leaving 3 bases unmatched. Germline loops: CDR1 MNHEY, CDR2 SMNVEV (reference sequence). This CDR3 is 15 amino acids long. CDR3 coding DNA: TGTGCCAGCAGTTTTGGGACTAGCGGAGACAATGAGCAGTTCTTC. Translation gives CASSFGTSGDNEQFF.

J is TRBJ1-2 and V is TRBV3-1 (or the pseudogene TRBV3-2), with D possibly being TRBD1 (5 bases). The CDR3 loop spans 18 amino acids. V was cut by 0 bases and J by 2 bases, with 19 bases left in between. The germline V gene has CDR1 LGHDT and CDR2 YNNKEL (reference sequence). CDR3 bases: TGTGCCAGCAGCCAAGATAGGGGCCGGGTAGGCGGAAACTATGGCTACACCTTC. The encoded protein is CASSQDRGRVGGNYGYTF.

This chain uses TRBV5-6 with TRBJ2-3; 7 bases line up with TRBD2. V was pared by 3 bases and J by 6 bases, with 4 bases of the junction left unmatched. The CDR3 has 13 amino acids. Germline assignment: CDR1 SGHDT and CDR2 YYEEEE. Written as DNA, the CDR3 is TGTGCCAGCAGCTCCGGGAGGCGTGATACGCAGTATTTT. Amino acids: CASSSGRRDTQYF.

In nucleotides, the CDR3 is TGTGCCAGCTCACCACATAAAGACAGTGAAGCTTTCTTT. Its translation: CASSPHKDSEAFF. The chain links TRBV18 to TRBJ1-1, with a weak D call TRBD1 (5 bases). V shed 1 base and J shed 7 bases, with 10 bases lying between them. There are 13 residues in the CDR3. Per the germline V gene, CDR1 is KGHSH and CDR2 is LQKENI.

This chain joins TRBV28 and TRBJ2-5, with 9 bases lining up with TRBD1. This CDR3 region has 15 residues. J gave up 5 bases and V 5 bases, and 9 bases lay outside the gene matches. The germline V gene has CDR1 MDHEN and CDR2 SYDVKM. CDR3 sequence: CASSRDRGGLETQYF. In nucleotides, the CDR3 is TGTGCCAGCAGTAGAGACAGGGGGGGATTGGAGACCCAGTACTTC.

Details on this clone: Different DNA sequences within this sample yield the same CDR3. The chain is built from TRBV29-1 and TRBJ1-1; unclear D gene. Germline V CDR1 and CDR2: SQVTM, ANQGSEA. CDR3 size: 13 residues. Trimming removed 0 bases from V and 5 bases from J, with 10 bases in between. The CDR3 region has the DNA TGCAGCGTTGAAGACCCCCCGGGGACTGAAGCTTTCTTT. It specifies CSVEDPPGTEAFF.

The chain combines TRBV27 with TRBJ1-1; TRBD1 is a possible D gene (5 bases). The CDR3 is 12 residues long. V lost 5 bases, J lost 3 bases, and 7 bases lay in between. The germline gives CDR1 MNHEY, CDR2 SMNVEV (reference sequence). The CDR3 spells CASSPGYTEAFF. The CDR3 DNA is TGTGCCAGCAGTCCAGGGTACACTGAAGCTTTCTTT.

The rearrangement joins TRBV5-6 to TRBJ2-1; D is ambiguous. From germline, CDR1 is SGHDT and CDR2 YYEEEE. The CDR3 is 11 residues long. The V gene lost 3 bases and the J gene lost 8 bases, with 6 bases spanning the gap. The DNA of the CDR3 is TGTGCCAGCAGCTCGTTTGATGAGCAGTTCTTC. Translating gives CASSSFDEQFF. Supplemented by reference TRBV5-6 and TRBJ2-1, the full variable domain reads DAGVTQSPTHLIKTRGQQVTLRCSPKSGHDTVSWYQQALGQGPQFIFQYYEEEERQRGNFPDRFSGHQFPNYSSELNVNALLLGDSALYLCASSSFDEQFFGPGTRLTVL.